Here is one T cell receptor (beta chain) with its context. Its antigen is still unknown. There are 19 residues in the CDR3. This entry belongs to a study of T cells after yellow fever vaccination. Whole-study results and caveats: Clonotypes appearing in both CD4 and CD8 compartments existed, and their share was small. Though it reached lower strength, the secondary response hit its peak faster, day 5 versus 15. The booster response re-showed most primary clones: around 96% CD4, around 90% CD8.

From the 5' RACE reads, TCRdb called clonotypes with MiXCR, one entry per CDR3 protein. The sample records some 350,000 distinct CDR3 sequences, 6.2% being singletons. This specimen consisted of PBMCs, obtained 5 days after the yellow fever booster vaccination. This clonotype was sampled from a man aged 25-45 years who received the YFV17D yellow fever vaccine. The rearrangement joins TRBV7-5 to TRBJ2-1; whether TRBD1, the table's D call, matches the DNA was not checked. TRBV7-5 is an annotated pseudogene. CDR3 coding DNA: TGTATCCCTGCGTCTCCAGGCAGTAGATGCGCCCAGCGGGACAATGAGCAGTTCTTC. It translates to CIPASPGSRCAQRDNEQFF.